These T cell receptor beta chains were read from a single sample in a study of T cell responses to AZD1222 COVID-19 vaccine. Libraries were prepared by immunoSEQ multiplex PCR; TCRdb keeps only in-frame clonotypes and omits some of them. The sample has 99,000 or so clones, over 90% seen once. Sequenced here: peripheral blood, sampled on day 0 of AZD1222 vaccination. These receptors were taken from an adult in good health. CDR3s include the opening cysteine and the closing phenylalanine or tryptophan. A D gene is named only where the DNA matches it firmly. Where a row states a size, it is once, few, many or the class of an expanded clone; other rows omit it.

cdr3_length	d_call	clone_size	j_call	v_call	cdr3_nt	cdr3_aa
16	TRBD1	.	TRBJ1-4	TRBV4-3	TGCGCCAGCAGCCAAACCGGGGGGACAGGGGGTGAAAAACTGTTTTTT	CASSQTGGTGGEKLFF
16	TRBD2	.	TRBJ2-1	TRBV4-2	TGTGCCAGCAGCCGGGGACTAGCGGGATCCTACAATGAGCAGTTCTTC	CASSRGLAGSYNEQFF
17	TRBD1	.	TRBJ2-7	TRBV24-1	TGTGCCACCAGTGACCCCGCAAGGACAGGGGGCTCCTACGAGCAGTACTTC	CATSDPARTGGSYEQYF
12	.	.	TRBJ2-7	TRBV3-1/TRBV3-2	TGTGCCAGCAGCCCTTCGACCGACGAGCAGTACTTC	CASSPSTDEQYF
14	TRBD2	once	TRBJ2-1	TRBV11-3	TGTGCCAGCAGCCAACCGGGGACTAGCGATGAGCAGTTCTTC	CASSQPGTSDEQFF
16	.	once	TRBJ2-1	TRBV11-3	TGTGCCAGCAGCTTAGATTCAGGGCCGGTCTACAATGAGCAGTTCTTC	CASSLDSGPVYNEQFF
15	.	.	TRBJ2-2	TRBV9	TGTGCCAGCAGCGTAGGAGAGGGCCGGGGCGGGGAGCTGTTTTTT	CASSVGEGRGGELFF
15	.	.	TRBJ2-1	TRBV6-5	TGTGCCAGCAGTTACGGGCGGACCTCCTACAATGAGCAGTTCTTC	CASSYGRTSYNEQFF
14	TRBD2	.	TRBJ2-3	TRBV7-3	TGTGCCAGCAGCCCGACTAGCGCCACAGATACGCAGTATTTT	CASSPTSATDTQYF
16	.	.	TRBJ2-3	TRBV7-2	TGTGCCAGCAGCTTGACCCTTACTAGGAAGACAGATACGCAGTATTTT	CASSLTLTRKTDTQYF
15	.	.	TRBJ2-1	TRBV30	TGTGCCTGGAGCAGGGACTCTCAAATCTACAATGAGCAGTTCTTC	CAWSRDSQIYNEQFF
16	TRBD2	.	TRBJ2-3	TRBV4-2	TGTGCCAGCAGCCAAGGACTAGCGGGAGGGCCAGATACGCAGTATTTT	CASSQGLAGGPDTQYF
13	.	.	TRBJ1-1	TRBV2	TGTGCCAGCAGGCGGACAGAGGGGACTGAAGCTTTCTTT	CASRRTEGTEAFF
17	.	.	TRBJ1-3	TRBV4-1	TGCGCCAGCAGCCAAGGAGGAGGACGGGGCTCTGGAAACACCATATATTTT	CASSQGGGRGSGNTIYF
12	.	.	TRBJ2-3	TRBV24-1	TGTGCCACCGGGGAACTAGCAAATACGCAGTATTTT	CATGELANTQYF
14	.	.	TRBJ1-1	TRBV7-6	TGTGCCAGCAGCCGCAAGGAGGGGAACACTGAAGCTTTCTTT	CASSRKEGNTEAFF
12	.	.	TRBJ1-4	TRBV3-1/TRBV3-2	TGTGCCAGCAGCCCAGCAGGGAGGGTTCGGTTTTTT	CASSPAGRVRFF
13	TRBD1	.	TRBJ2-7	TRBV12-3/TRBV12-4	TGTGCCAGCAGATTGACAGGGCATCGCGAGCAGTACTTC	CASRLTGHREQYF
14	.	.	TRBJ1-4	TRBV5-1	TGCGCCAGCAGCTTGTCAGGGGAAGGGGAAAAACTGTTTTTT	CASSLSGEGEKLFF
12	.	once	TRBJ2-3	TRBV18	TGTGCCAGCTCACCACCGGGGGATACGCAGTATTTT	CASSPPGDTQYF
12	.	.	TRBJ2-1	TRBV15	TGTGCCACCAGCAGAGATCAACTTGAGCAGTTCTTC	CATSRDQLEQFF
12	.	.	TRBJ2-4	TRBV6-2/TRBV6-3	TGTGCCAGCAGTCTAGCCAAAAACATTCAGTACTTC	CASSLAKNIQYF
15	.	.	TRBJ2-2	TRBV30	TGTGCCTGGGGGAGACGGGAACAGTACACCGGGGAGCTGTTTTTT	CAWGRREQYTGELFF
13	TRBD1	.	TRBJ1-4	TRBV7-2	TGTGCCAGCAAGAAACAGGGGAGCGAAAAACTGTTTTTT	CASKKQGSEKLFF
16	.	.	TRBJ1-3	TRBV18	TGTGCCAGCTCAGTGTCGTCGGGGAGGTCTGGAAACACCATATATTTT	CASSVSSGRSGNTIYF
13	TRBD2	.	TRBJ2-1	TRBV5-1	TGCGCCAGCAGCTTGGCCGGGACTAGTCAGCAGTTCTTC	CASSLAGTSQQFF
12	.	.	TRBJ2-7	TRBV18	TGTGCCAGCTCACCTACAGGGTACGAGCAGTACTTC	CASSPTGYEQYF
11	.	.	TRBJ1-1	TRBV3-1/TRBV3-2	TGTGCCAGCACTGAACGGGGACGTGCTTTCTTT	CASTERGRAFF